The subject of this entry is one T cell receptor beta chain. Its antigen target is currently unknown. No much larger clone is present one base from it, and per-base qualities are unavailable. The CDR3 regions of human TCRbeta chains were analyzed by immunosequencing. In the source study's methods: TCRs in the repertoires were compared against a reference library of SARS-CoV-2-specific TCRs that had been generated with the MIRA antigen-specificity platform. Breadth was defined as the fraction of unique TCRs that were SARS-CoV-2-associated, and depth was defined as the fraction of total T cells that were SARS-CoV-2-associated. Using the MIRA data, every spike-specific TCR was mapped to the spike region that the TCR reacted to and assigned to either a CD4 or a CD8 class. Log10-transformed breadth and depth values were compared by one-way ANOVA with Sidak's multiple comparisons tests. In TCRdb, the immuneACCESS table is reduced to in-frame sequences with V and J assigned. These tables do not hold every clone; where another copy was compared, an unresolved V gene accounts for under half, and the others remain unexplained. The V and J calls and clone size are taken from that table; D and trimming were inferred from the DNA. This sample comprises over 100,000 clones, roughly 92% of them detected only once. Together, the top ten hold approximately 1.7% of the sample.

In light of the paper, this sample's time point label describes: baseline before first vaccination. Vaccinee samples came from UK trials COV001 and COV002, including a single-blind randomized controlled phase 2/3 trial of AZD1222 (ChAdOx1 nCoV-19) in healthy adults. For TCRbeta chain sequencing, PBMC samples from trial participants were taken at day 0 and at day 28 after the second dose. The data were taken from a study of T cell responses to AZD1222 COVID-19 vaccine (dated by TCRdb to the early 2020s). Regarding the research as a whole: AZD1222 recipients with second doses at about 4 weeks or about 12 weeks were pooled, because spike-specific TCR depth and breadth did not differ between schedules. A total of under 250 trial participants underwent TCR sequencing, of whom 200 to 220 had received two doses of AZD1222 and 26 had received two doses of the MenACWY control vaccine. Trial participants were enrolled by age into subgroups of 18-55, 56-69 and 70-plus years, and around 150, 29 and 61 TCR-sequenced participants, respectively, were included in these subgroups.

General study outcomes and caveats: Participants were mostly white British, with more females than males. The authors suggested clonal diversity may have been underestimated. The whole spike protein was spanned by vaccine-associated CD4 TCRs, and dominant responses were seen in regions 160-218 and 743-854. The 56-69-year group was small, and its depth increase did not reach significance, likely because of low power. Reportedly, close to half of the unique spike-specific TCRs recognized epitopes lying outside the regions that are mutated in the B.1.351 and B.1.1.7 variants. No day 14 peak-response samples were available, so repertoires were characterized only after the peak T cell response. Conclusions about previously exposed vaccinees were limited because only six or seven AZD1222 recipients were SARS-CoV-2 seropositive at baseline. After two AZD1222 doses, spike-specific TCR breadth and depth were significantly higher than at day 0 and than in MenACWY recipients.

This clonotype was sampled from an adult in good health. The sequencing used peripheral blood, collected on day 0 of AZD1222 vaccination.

The DNA sequence reads TGTGCCTGGAGCGCCAACCTTGGAAAACTGTTTTTT. Translation gives CAWSANLGKLFF. The V gene is TRBV30 and the J gene is TRBJ1-4, with the D gene too uncertain to name. In the germline V gene (reference sequence), CDR1 corresponds to GTSNPN and CDR2 to SVGIG. From its cysteine to its phenylalanine, the CDR3 spans 12 amino acids. The only DNA kept is the CDR3, 36 bases in frame from the first base. V sheds 3 bases and J sheds 10 bases, leaving 12 bases between their ends.